The text below deals with one T cell receptor beta chain. The CDR3 sequence is 12 residues long. In the authors' workflow: Reference gene primer amplification in the assay estimated nucleated cell counts. Here immunoSEQ multiplex PCR was the method, and the copy in TCRdb shows in-frame clones only, minus some. V and J calls plus clone size are reproduced from that table; the DNA served to infer D and trimming. The sample shows 200,000 to 250,000 clones, over 75% of them seen only once. The data were obtained in a study of blood T cell repertoires in COVID-19. V is TRBV1 and J is TRBJ1-6. TRBV1 is a recognized pseudogene. Specimen: peripheral blood. This clonotype originated in a human donor in a cohort sampled during active COVID-19. CDR3 sequence (DNA): TGCACCAGCAGCCCCCGGAGATCACCCCTCCACTTT. Protein: CTSSPRRSPLHF.